This T cell receptor beta chain was retrieved from a study of T cells after yellow fever vaccination. On the study more broadly: Preparing low-cell-number fractions relied on SMART-Seq v4 Ultra Low Input.

TCRdb ran MiXCR on the 5' RACE reads and lists one entry per CDR3 protein. The sample holds hundreds of thousands of distinct CDR3 sequences; approximately 21% are singletons and the top ten take more than 13%. Here the sequenced sample was PBMCs, taken 15 days after the yellow fever booster vaccination. The clonotype was recovered from a man aged 25-45 years who received the YFV17D yellow fever vaccine.

The CDR3 DNA is TGTGCCAGCAGGCTGATGGCGGGAGGGCCTAAAAGGACGAGTTCCGGGGAGCTGTTTTTT. Protein sequence: CASRLMAGGPKRTSSGELFF. V is TRBV11-2 and J is TRBJ2-2, with 9 positions matching TRBD2. The germline CDR1 and CDR2 sequences are SGHAT and FQNNGV. After removal of 6 bases from V and 6 bases from J, the junction contained 23 bases not matched to a gene. CDR3 length equals 20 residues.